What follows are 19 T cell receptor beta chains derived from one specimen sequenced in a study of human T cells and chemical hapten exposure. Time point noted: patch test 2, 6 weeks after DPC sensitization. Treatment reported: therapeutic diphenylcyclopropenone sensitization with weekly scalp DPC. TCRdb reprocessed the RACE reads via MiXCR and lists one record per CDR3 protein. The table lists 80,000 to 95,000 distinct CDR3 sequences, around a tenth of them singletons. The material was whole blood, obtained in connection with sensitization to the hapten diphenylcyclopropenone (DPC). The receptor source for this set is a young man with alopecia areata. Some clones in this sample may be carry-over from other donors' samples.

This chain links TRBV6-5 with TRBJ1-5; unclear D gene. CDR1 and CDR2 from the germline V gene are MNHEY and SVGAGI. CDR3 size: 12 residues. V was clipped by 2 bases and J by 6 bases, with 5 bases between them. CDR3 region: CASSYPGQPQHF. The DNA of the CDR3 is TGTGCCAGCAGTTACCCCGGTCAGCCCCAGCATTTT.

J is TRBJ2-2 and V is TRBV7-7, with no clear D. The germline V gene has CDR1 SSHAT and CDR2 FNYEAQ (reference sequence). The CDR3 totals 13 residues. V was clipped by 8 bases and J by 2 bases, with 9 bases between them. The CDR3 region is CASGQANTGELFF. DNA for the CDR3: TGTGCCAGCGGGCAAGCCAACACCGGGGAGCTGTTTTTT.

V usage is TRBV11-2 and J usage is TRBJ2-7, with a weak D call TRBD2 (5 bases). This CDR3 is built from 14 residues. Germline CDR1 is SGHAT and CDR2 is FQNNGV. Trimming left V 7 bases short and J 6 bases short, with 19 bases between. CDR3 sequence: CASNQLGGLIEQYF. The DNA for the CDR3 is TGTGCCAGCAACCAACTTGGCGGGCTAATCGAGCAGTACTTC.

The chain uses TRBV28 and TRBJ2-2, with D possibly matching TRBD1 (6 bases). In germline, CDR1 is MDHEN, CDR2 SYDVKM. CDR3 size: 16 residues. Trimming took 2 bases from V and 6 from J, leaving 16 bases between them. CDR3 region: CASSLLTGLLAGELFF. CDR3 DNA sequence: TGTGCCAGCAGTTTACTCACAGGGTTGCTGGCCGGGGAGCTGTTTTTT.

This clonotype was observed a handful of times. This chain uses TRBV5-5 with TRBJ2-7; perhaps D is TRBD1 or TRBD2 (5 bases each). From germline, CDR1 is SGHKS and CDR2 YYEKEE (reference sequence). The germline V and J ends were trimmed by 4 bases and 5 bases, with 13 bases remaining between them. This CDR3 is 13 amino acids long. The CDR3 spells CASSPGTLNEQYF. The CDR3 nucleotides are TGTGCCAGCAGCCCCGGGACCTTAAACGAGCAGTACTTC.

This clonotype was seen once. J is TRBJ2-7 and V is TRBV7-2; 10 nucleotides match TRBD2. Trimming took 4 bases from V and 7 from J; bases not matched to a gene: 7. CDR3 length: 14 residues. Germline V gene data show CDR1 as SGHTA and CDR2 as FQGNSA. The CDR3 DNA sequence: TGTGCCAGCAGCTCAGCGGGGGGGCCGGAGGAGCAGTACGTC. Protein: CASSSAGGPEEQYV.

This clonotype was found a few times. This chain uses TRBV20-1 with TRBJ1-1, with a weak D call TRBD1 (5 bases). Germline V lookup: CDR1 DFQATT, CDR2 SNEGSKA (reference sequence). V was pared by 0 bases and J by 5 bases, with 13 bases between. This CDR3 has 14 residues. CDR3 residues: CSARDLKGWTEAFF. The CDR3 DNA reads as TGCAGTGCTAGAGATCTTAAGGGGTGGACTGAAGCTTTCTTT.

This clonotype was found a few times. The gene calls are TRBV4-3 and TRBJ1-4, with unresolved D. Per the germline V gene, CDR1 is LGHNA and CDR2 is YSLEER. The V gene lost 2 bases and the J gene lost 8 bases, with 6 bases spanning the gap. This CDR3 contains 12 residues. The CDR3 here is CASSQREEKLFF. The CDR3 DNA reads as TGCGCCAGCAGCCAAAGGGAAGAAAAACTGTTTTTT.

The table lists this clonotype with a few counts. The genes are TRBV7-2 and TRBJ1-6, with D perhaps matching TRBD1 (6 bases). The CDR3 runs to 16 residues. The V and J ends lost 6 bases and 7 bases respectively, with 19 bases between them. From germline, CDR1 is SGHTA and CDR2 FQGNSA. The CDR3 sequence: CASRREGGRINSPLHF. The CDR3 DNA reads TGTGCCAGCAGACGGGAGGGGGGACGGATAAATTCACCCCTCCACTTT.

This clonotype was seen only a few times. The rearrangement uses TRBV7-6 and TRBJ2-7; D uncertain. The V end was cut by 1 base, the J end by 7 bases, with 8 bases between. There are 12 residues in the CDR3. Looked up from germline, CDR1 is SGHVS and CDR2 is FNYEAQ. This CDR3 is CASSLDWKEQYF. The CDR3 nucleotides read TGTGCCAGCAGCTTAGACTGGAAAGAGCAGTACTTC.

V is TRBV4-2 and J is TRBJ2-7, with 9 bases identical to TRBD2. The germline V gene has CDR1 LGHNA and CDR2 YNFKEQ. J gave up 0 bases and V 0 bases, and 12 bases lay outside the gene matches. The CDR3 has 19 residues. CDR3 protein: CASSQDGIAGEEFSYEQYF. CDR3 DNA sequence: TGTGCCAGCAGCCAAGATGGGATAGCGGGGGAAGAATTCTCCTACGAGCAGTACTTC.

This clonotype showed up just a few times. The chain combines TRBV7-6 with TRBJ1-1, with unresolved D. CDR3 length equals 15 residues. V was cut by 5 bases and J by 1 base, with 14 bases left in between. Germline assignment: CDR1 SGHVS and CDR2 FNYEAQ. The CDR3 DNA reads TGTGCCAGCAGCCCTATCTACCTAGCGAACACTGAAGCTTTCTTT. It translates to CASSPIYLANTEAFF.

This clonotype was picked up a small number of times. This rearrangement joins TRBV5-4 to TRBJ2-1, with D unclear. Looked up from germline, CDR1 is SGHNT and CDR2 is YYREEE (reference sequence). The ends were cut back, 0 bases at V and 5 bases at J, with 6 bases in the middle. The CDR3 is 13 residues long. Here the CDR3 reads CASSLGTDNEQFF. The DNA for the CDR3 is TGTGCCAGCAGCTTGGGGACGGACAATGAGCAGTTCTTC. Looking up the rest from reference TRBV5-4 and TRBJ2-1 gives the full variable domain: ETGVTQSPTHLIKTRGQQVTLRCSSQSGHNTVSWYQQALGQGPQFIFQYYREEENGRGNFPPRFSGLQFPNYSSELNVNALELDDSALYLCASSLGTDNEQFFGPGTRLTVL.

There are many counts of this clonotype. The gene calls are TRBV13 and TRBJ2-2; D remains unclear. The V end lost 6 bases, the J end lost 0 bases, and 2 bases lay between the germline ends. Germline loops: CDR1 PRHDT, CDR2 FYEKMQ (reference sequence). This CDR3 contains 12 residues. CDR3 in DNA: TGTGCCAGCAGTCCGAACACCGGGGAGCTGTTTTTT. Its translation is CASSPNTGELFF.

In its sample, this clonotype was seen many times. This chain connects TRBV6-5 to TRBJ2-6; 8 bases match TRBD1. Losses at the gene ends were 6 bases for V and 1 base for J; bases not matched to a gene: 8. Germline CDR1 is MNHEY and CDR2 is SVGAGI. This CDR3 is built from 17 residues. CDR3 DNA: TGTGCCAGCAGGAGGGACAGGCTCCCTTCTGGGGCCAACGTCCTGACTTTC. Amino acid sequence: CASRRDRLPSGANVLTF.

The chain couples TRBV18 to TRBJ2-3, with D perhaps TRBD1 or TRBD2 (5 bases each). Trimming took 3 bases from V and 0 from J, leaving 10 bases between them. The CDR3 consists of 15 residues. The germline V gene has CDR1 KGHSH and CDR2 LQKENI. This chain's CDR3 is CASSPGRGSTDTQYF. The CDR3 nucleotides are TGTGCCAGCTCACCGGGCCGGGGCAGCACAGATACGCAGTATTTT.

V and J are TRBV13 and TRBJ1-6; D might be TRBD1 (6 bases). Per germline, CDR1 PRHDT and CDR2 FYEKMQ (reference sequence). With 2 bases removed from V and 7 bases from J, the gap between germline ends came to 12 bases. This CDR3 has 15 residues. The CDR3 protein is CASSLNRGANSPLHF. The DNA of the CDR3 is TGTGCCAGCAGCTTAAACCGGGGGGCCAATTCACCCCTCCACTTT.

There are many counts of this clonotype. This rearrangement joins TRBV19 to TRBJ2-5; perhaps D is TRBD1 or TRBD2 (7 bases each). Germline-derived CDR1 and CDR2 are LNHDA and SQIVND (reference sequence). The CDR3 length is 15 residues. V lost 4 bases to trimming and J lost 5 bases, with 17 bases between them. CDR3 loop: CASSNRQGGYETQYF. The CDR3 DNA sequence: TGTGCCAGTAGTAACCGACAGGGAGGGTATGAGACCCAGTACTTC.

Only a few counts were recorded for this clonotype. Written as DNA, the CDR3 is TGTGCCAGCAGCCCAACCCGGGACAGGTACACAGATACGCAGTATTTT. This codes for CASSPTRDRYTDTQYF. The rearrangement joins TRBV5-4 to TRBJ2-3; 8 positions agree with TRBD1. The CDR3 runs to 16 residues. The germline V gene has CDR1 SGHNT and CDR2 YYREEE (reference sequence). The V segment lost 4 bases and the J segment 2 bases; nucleotides outside the gene matches: 9.